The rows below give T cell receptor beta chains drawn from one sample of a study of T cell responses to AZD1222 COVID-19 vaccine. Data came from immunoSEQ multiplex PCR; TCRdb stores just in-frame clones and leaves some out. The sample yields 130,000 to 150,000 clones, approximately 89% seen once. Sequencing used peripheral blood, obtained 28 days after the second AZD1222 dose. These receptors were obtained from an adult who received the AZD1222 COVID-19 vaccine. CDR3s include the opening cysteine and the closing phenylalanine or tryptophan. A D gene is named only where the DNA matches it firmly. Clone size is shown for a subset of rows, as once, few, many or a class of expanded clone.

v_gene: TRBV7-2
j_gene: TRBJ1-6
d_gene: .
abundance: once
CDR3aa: CASSLAARSIGPSPLHF
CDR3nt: TGTGCCAGCAGCTTAGCCGCTCGATCAATAGGGCCTTCACCCCTCCACTTT

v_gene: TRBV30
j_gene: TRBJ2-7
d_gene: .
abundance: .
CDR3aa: CAWGNYEQYF
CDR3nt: TGTGCCTGGGGCAACTACGAGCAGTACTTC

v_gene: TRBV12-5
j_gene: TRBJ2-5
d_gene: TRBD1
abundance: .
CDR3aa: CASGSDRNQETQYF
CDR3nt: TGTGCTAGTGGTTCGGACAGGAACCAAGAGACCCAGTACTTC

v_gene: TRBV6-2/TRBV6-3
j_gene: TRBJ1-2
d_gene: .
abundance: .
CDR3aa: CASSSGQGYGYTF
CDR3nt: TGTGCCAGCAGCTCCGGGCAGGGCTATGGCTACACCTTC

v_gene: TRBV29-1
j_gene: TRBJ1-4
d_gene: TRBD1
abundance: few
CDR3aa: CSVEGTGAKKLFF
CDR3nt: TGCAGCGTTGAGGGGACAGGGGCGAAAAAACTGTTTTTT

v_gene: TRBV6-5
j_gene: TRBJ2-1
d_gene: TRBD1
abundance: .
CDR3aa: CASSTPGQPNEQFF
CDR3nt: TGTGCCAGCTCCACACCGGGACAGCCAAATGAGCAGTTCTTC

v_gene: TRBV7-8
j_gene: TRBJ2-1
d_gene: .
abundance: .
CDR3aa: CASSPRRGDNEQFF
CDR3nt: TGTGCCAGCAGCCCCCGGCGGGGTGACAATGAGCAGTTCTTC

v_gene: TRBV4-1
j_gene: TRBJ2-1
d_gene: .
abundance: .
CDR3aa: CASSQDQGTYNEQFF
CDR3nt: TGCGCCAGCAGCCAAGATCAGGGTACCTACAATGAGCAGTTCTTC

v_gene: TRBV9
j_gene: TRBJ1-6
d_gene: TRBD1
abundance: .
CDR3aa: CASSVVPLGQGVDSPLHF
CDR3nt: TGTGCCAGCAGCGTAGTTCCCTTGGGACAGGGGGTGGATTCACCCCTCCACTTT

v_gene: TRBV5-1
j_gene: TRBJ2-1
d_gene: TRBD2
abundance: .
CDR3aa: CASTPVAGGPYNEQFF
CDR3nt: TGCGCCAGCACTCCTGTAGCGGGAGGGCCCTACAATGAGCAGTTCTTC

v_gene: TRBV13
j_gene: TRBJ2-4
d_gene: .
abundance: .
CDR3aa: CASSLRGAGAKNIQYF
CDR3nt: TGTGCCAGCAGCTTACGGGGGGCAGGAGCCAAAAACATTCAGTACTTC

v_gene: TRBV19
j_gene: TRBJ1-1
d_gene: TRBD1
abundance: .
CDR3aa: CASSISGTGSEAFF
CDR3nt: TGTGCCAGTAGTATCTCCGGGACAGGGAGTGAAGCTTTCTTT

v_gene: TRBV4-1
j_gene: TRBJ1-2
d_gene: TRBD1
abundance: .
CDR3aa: CASSQVRTGIQYGYTF
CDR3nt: TGCGCCAGCAGCCAAGTGAGGACAGGAATTCAATATGGCTACACCTTC

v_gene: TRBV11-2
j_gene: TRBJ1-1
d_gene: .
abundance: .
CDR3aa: CASSLVENTEAFF
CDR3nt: TGTGCCAGCAGCTTAGTGGAGAACACTGAAGCTTTCTTT

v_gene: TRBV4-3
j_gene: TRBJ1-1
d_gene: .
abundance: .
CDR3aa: CASSQAWEGGEAFF
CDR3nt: TGCGCCAGCAGCCAAGCTTGGGAGGGAGGAGAAGCTTTCTTT

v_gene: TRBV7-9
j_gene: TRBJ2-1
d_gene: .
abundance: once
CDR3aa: CATNQGFGEQFF
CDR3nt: TGTGCCACGAACCAGGGTTTCGGTGAGCAGTTCTTC

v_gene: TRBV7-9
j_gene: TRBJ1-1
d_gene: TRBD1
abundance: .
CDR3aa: CASSLGPDRVDTEAFF
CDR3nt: TGTGCCAGCAGCTTGGGCCCTGACAGGGTTGACACTGAAGCTTTCTTT

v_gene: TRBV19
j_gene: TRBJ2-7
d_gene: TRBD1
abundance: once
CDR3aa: CANAPEQGVSCEQYF
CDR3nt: TGTGCCAACGCACCCGAACAGGGGGTTTCTTGCGAGCAGTACTTC

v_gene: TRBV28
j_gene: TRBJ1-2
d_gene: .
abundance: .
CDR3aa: CASRKGGADYGYTF
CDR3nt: TGTGCCAGCCGGAAGGGGGGCGCGGACTATGGCTACACCTTC

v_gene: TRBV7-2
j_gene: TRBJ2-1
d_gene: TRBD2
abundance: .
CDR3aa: CASSLGTSGYNEQFF
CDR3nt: TGTGCCAGCAGCTTAGGGACTAGCGGGTACAATGAGCAGTTCTTC

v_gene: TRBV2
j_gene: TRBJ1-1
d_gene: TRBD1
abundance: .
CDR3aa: CAREAGTENTEAFF
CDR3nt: TGTGCCAGGGAAGCCGGGACAGAGAACACTGAAGCTTTCTTT

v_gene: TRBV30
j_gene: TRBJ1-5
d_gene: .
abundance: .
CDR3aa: CAWSPRGEQPQHF
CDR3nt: TGTGCCTGGAGCCCACGGGGGGAACAGCCCCAGCATTTT